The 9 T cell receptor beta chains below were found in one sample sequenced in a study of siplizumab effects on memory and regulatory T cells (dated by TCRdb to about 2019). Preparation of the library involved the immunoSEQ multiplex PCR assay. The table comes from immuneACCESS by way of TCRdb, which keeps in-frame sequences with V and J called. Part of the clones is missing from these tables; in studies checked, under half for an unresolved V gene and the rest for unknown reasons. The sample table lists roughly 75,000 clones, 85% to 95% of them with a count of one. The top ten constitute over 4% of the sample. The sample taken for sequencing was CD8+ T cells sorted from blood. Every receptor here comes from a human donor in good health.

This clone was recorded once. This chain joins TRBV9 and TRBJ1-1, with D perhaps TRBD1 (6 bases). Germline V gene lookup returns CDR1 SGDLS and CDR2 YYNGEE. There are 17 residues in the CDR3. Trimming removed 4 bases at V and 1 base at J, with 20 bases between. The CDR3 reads CASSKGNPPGQNTEAFF. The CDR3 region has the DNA TGTGCCAGCAGCAAAGGTAACCCACCGGGACAGAACACTGAAGCTTTCTTT.

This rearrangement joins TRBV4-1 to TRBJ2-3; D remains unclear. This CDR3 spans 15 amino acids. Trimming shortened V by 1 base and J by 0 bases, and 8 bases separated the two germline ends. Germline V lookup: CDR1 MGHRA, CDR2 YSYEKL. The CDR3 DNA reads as TGCGCCAGCAGCCAAGTCCCTACTAGCACAGATACGCAGTATTTT. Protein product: CASSQVPTSTDTQYF.

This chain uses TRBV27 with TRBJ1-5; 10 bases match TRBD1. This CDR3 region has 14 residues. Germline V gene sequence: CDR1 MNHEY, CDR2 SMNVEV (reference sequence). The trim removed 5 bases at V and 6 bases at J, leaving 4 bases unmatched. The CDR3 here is CASSETGGFQPQHF. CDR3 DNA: TGTGCCAGCAGTGAGACAGGGGGCTTTCAGCCCCAGCATTTT.

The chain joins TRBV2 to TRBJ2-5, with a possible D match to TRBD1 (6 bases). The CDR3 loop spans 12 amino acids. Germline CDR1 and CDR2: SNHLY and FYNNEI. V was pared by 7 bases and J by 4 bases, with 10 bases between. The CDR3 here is CASTPGAETQYF. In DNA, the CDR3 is TGTGCCAGCACCCCAGGGGCAGAGACCCAGTACTTC.

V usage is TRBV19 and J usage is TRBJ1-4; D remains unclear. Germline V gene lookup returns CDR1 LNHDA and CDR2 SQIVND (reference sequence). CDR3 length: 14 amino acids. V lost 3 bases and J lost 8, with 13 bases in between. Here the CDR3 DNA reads TGTGCCAGTAGTATCCCCGGATCGGGGGAAAAACTGTTTTTT. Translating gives CASSIPGSGEKLFF.

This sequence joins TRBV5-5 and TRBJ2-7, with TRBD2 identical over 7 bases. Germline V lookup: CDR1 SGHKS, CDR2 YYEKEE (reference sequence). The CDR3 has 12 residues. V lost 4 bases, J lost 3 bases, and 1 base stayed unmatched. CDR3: CASSGGDYEQYF. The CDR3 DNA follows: TGTGCCAGCAGCGGGGGGGACTACGAGCAGTACTTC. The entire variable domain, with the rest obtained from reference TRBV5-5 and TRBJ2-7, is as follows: DAGVTQSPTHLIKTRGQQVTLRCSPISGHKSVSWYQQVLGQGPQFIFQYYEKEERGRGNFPDRFSARQFPNYSSELNVNALLLGDSALYLCASSGGDYEQYFGPGTRLTVT.

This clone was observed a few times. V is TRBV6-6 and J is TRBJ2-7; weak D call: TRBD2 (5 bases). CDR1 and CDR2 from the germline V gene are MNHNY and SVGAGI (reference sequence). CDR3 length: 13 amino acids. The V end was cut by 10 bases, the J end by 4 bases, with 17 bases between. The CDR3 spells CATLQEDSYEQYF. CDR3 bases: TGTGCCACTCTCCAAGAGGACTCGTACGAGCAGTACTTC.

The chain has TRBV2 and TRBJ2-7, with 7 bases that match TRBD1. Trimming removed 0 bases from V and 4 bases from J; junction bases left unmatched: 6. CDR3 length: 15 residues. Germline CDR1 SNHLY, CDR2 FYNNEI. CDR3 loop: CASSEATGKTYEQYF. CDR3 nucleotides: TGTGCCAGCAGTGAAGCGACAGGGAAGACGTACGAGCAGTACTTC.

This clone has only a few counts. The CDR3 is CASSEETGGTGELFF. The DNA for the CDR3 is TGTGCCAGCAGTGAGGAGACAGGGGGCACCGGGGAGCTGTTTTTT. The chain recombines TRBV6-4 with TRBJ2-2; TRBD1 matches 9 bases. After removal of 3 bases from V and 4 bases from J, the junction contained 3 bases not matched to a gene. CDR1 is MRHNA, CDR2 SNTAGT, per germline. This CDR3 is built from 15 residues.